This TCR beta chain comes out of a study of blood T cell repertoires in COVID-19. Turning to the study itself: Samples representing acute and convalescent COVID-19 were sourced from the United States, Italy and Spain.

Patients at the Seattle site were enrolled during active infection and followed longitudinally. Study processing details: Reference gene primer amplification in the assay estimated nucleated cell counts. Repertoires were generated with immunoSEQ multiplex PCR, while TCRdb's copy carries only in-frame clones and drops some. Clone size and the V and J calls come from that table; the DNA yielded D and trimming. The data show under 200,000 clones, with roughly 86% seen just once and around 0.63% held by the top ten. The TCR comes from a man in his sixties with COVID-19, enrolled during active disease. The source material was peripheral blood.

CDR3: CASARSTEAFF. CDR3 DNA sequence: TGTGCCAGCGCTCGGTCCACTGAAGCTTTCTTT. The V and J genes are TRBV7-9 and TRBJ1-1; no firm D call. This CDR3 region has 11 residues. CDR1 is SEHNR, CDR2 FQNEAQ, per germline (reference sequence). V was shortened by 8 bases and J by 4 bases, with 8 bases between the two germline ends.